These 23 T cell receptor beta chains originate from one sample sequenced in a study of T cell responses to AZD1222 COVID-19 vaccine. Assay used: immunoSEQ multiplex PCR; TCRdb lists only in-frame clones, some missing. The sample contains around 96,000 clones, 86% of which appear only once. The sample in question was peripheral blood, obtained 28 days after the second AZD1222 dose. These TCRs come from an adult who received the AZD1222 COVID-19 vaccine.

The genes are TRBV7-2 and TRBJ1-4; 7 positions match TRBD1. The CDR3 contains 14 residues. V shed 7 bases, J shed 7 bases, and the junction held 9 bases outside the gene matches. Germline assignment: CDR1 SGHTA and CDR2 FQGNSA. The DNA of the CDR3 is TGTGCCAGCACCCAGGGGGGGGCTGTTGAAAAACTGTTTTTT. Translating it yields CASTQGGAVEKLFF.

The chain joins TRBV30 to TRBJ1-2, with 7 bases matching TRBD1. Germline V lookup: CDR1 GTSNPN, CDR2 SVGIG (reference sequence). This CDR3 region has 16 residues. The J segment lost 8 bases and the V segment lost 2 bases, leaving 17 bases of the junction unmatched. The CDR3 sequence is CAWSYGPERGRWGYTF. The CDR3 region has the DNA TGTGCCTGGAGTTATGGTCCTGAGAGGGGGCGTTGGGGCTACACCTTC.

The rearrangement uses TRBV2 and TRBJ1-5; D may be TRBD1 (5 bases). Trimming shortened V by 1 base and J by 0 bases, and 7 bases separated the two germline ends. CDR1 is SNHLY and CDR2 is FYNNEI in the germline V gene. The CDR3 spans 15 residues. The CDR3 nucleotides read TGTGCCAGCAGTGAAGACGACAGTAGCAATCAGCCCCAGCATTTT. Translation gives CASSEDDSSNQPQHF. The full variable domain, with the rest looked up from reference TRBV2 and TRBJ1-5, is EPEVTQTPSHQVTQMGQEVILRCVPISNHLYFYWYRQILGQKVEFLVSFYNNEISEKSEIFDDQFSVERPDGSNFTLKIRSTKLEDSAMYFCASSEDDSSNQPQHFGDGTRLSIL.

This chain uses TRBV6-1 with TRBJ1-1; a weak D match, TRBD1 (5 bases). Germline V gene data show CDR1 as MNHNS and CDR2 as SASEGT. This CDR3 region has 16 residues. Trimming took 4 bases from V and 1 from J, leaving 16 bases between them. The CDR3 is CASSGPPGGRNTEAFF. The CDR3 nucleotides are TGTGCCAGCAGTGGTCCCCCGGGGGGGAGGAACACTGAAGCTTTCTTT.

This chain connects TRBV19 to TRBJ2-1, with D unresolved. The germline gives CDR1 LNHDA, CDR2 SQIVND (reference sequence). The CDR3 extends over 14 amino acids. V shed 5 bases and J shed 0 bases, with 8 bases lying between them. The CDR3 sequence is CASSAVSSYNEQFF. The CDR3 region has the DNA TGTGCCAGTAGTGCAGTCAGCTCCTACAATGAGCAGTTCTTC.

This chain connects TRBV6-2 or TRBV6-3 to TRBJ2-7; TRBD2 might be the D (6 bases). With 6 bases removed from V and 6 bases from J, the gap between germline ends came to 18 bases. The germline gives CDR1 MNHEY, CDR2 SVGEGT. CDR3 length: 14 residues. The CDR3 here is CASSTGRGRSEQYF. As DNA, the CDR3 is TGTGCCAGCAGCACCGGACGGGGGAGATCCGAGCAGTACTTC.

The V gene is TRBV28, the J gene TRBJ2-5, with 9 bases fitting TRBD1. V lost 5 bases and J lost 4; bases outside the gene matches: 5. There are 14 residues in the CDR3. Germline V CDR1 and CDR2: MDHEN, SYDVKM. In DNA form, the CDR3 reads TGTGCCAGCAGTCAACAGGGGGCGGGAGAGACCCAGTACTTC. Translated: CASSQQGAGETQYF.

In its sample, this clone was seen once. This chain connects TRBV10-2 to TRBJ2-1, with D perhaps assigned TRBD1 or TRBD2 (6 bases each). The CDR3 length is 15 residues. The V end lost 3 bases, the J end lost 4 bases, and 13 bases lay between the germline ends. Germline V gene sequence: CDR1 WSHSY, CDR2 SAAADI. The CDR3 DNA is TGCGCCAGCAGTGACGGCGGAGGGGGTTACAATGAGCAGTTCTTC. It encodes CASSDGGGGYNEQFF.

J is TRBJ2-1 and V is TRBV5-4, with D perhaps TRBD2 (5 bases). The CDR3 is 15 residues long. V lost 4 bases, J lost 4 bases, and 15 bases lay in between. Per the germline V gene, CDR1 is SGHNT and CDR2 is YYREEE (reference sequence). The CDR3 DNA sequence: TGTGCCAGCAGCGCGCCAGCGGAGCATTACAATGAGCAGTTCTTC. The encoded protein is CASSAPAEHYNEQFF.

This chain links TRBV5-8 with TRBJ2-3; no definite D call. The germline gives CDR1 SGHTS, CDR2 YDEGEE. V lost 9 bases and J 2 bases, leaving 19 bases between the germline ends. CDR3 length: 15 amino acids. The CDR3 protein is CATQPGITYTDTQYF. CDR3 nucleotide sequence: TGTGCCACCCAACCTGGCATCACTTACACAGATACGCAGTATTTT.

This chain connects TRBV2 to TRBJ2-7; D call uncertain. The CDR3 length is 15 residues. Trimming took off 3 bases at V and 1 base at J, with 13 bases between the two ends. The germline CDR1 and CDR2 sequences are SNHLY and FYNNEI. Written as DNA, the CDR3 is TGTGCCAGCAGTGACTACGGCAGTACATCCTACGAGCAGTACTTC. As protein: CASSDYGSTSYEQYF.

This clone was found once. The V and J genes are TRBV4-3 and TRBJ2-2; 10 bases match TRBD2. Germline-derived CDR1 and CDR2 are LGHNA and YSLEER. Losses at the gene ends were 0 bases for V and 7 bases for J; bases not matched to a gene: 11. This CDR3 has 18 residues. CDR3: CASSQDGASGSLGGELFF. The DNA for the CDR3 is TGCGCCAGCAGCCAAGATGGGGCTAGCGGGAGTTTGGGCGGGGAGCTGTTTTTT.

The CDR3, as DNA: TGTGCCAGTAGTCCCCGGGGAGGGACGGGGGAGACCCAGTACTTC. It codes for CASSPRGGTGETQYF. The V gene is TRBV19, the J gene TRBJ2-5; TRBD2 aligns across 7 bases. The V gene's germline CDR1 is LNHDA and CDR2 SQIVND (reference sequence). The CDR3 extends over 15 amino acids. The trim removed 5 bases at V and 5 bases at J, leaving 11 bases unmatched.

The chain combines TRBV5-1 with TRBJ1-4, with TRBD1 identical over 10 bases. The CDR3 contains 15 residues. The germline CDR1 and CDR2 sequences are SGHRS and YFSETQ. Trimming took 4 bases from V and 5 from J; bases not matched to a gene: 5. CDR3 coding DNA: TGCGCCAGCAGCGTAGACAGGGGGCCCAATGAAAAACTGTTTTTT. This translates into CASSVDRGPNEKLFF.

V usage is TRBV7-2 and J usage is TRBJ1-5, with D perhaps TRBD1 (6 bases). Germline CDR1 SGHTA, CDR2 FQGNSA. Deletions cut 5 bases from V and 4 bases from J, with 9 bases between. This CDR3 comprises 13 residues. The CDR3 bases are TGTGCCAGCAGCCTTACAGGGAATCAGCCCCAGCATTTT. Its translation: CASSLTGNQPQHF.

V is TRBV19 and J is TRBJ2-3; 11 bases match TRBD2. Looked up from germline, CDR1 is LNHDA and CDR2 is SQIVND (reference sequence). This CDR3 has 17 amino acids. Trimming removed 2 bases from V and 7 bases from J; junction bases left unmatched: 11. This CDR3 is CASSISYAGTSGYTQYF. CDR3 sequence (DNA): TGTGCCAGTAGTATATCCTACGCCGGGACTAGCGGCTATACGCAGTATTTT.

The chain joins TRBV27 to TRBJ1-4; no definite D call. Germline CDR1 and CDR2: MNHEY and SMNVEV (reference sequence). The CDR3 contains 14 residues. The germline V and J ends were trimmed by 3 bases and 11 bases, with 16 bases remaining between them. The CDR3 DNA sequence: TGTGCCAGCAGTTTGTGGGCCCCCCCGCGGAAACTGTTTTTT. Protein product: CASSLWAPPRKLFF.

This clone has just one count. The chain combines TRBV6-5 with TRBJ1-6, with 10 positions matching TRBD1. The germline V gene has CDR1 MNHEY and CDR2 SVGAGI. V gave up 3 bases and J gave up 9 bases; unmatched junction bases: 8. The CDR3 is 16 residues long. The CDR3 sequence is CASSYRQGAPGSPLHF. CDR3 nucleotides: TGTGCCAGCAGTTATCGACAGGGGGCGCCCGGTTCACCCCTCCACTTT.

Note on this clone: The sample carries other DNA sequences with the same CDR3. V usage is TRBV28 and J usage is TRBJ1-5; tentatively, D is TRBD1 (5 bases). Between the trimmed V and J ends, which lost 5 bases and 7 bases, there was a span of 9 bases. The CDR3 is made up of 12 amino acids. Germline CDR1 is MDHEN and CDR2 is SYDVKM. The CDR3 spells CASSTQGQPQHF. In DNA, the CDR3 is TGTGCCAGCAGTACCCAGGGCCAGCCCCAGCATTTT.

Details on this clone: At one of its ends the junction is not consistent with the germline gene, which may arise from a read error. J is TRBJ2-7 and V is TRBV7-9; 8 bases agree with TRBD1. The CDR3 runs to 15 residues. CDR1 and CDR2 from the germline V gene are SEHNR and FQNEAQ (reference sequence). In nucleotides, the CDR3 is TGTGCCAGCAGGGCCGGGGCAGGGGGCTCCCACGAGCAGTACTTC. It specifies CASRAGAGGSHEQYF.

The V gene is TRBV7-6, the J gene TRBJ2-7; TRBD2 matches 7 bases. V gave up 1 base and J gave up 6 bases; unmatched junction bases: 0. This CDR3 has 12 residues. From germline, CDR1 is SGHVS and CDR2 FNYEAQ. CDR3 sequence: CASSLGGSEQYF. The DNA of the CDR3 is TGTGCCAGCAGCTTAGGCGGGAGCGAGCAGTACTTC.

This sequence joins TRBV6-1 and TRBJ1-5; D perhaps matches TRBD1 (5 bases). Germline V gene sequence: CDR1 MNHNS, CDR2 SASEGT. The CDR3 contains 19 residues. With 1 base removed from V and 6 bases from J, the gap between germline ends came to 25 bases. CDR3: CASSEESGWGRTKVQPQHF. CDR3 sequence (DNA): TGTGCCAGCAGTGAAGAATCTGGGTGGGGCAGGACTAAGGTTCAGCCCCAGCATTTT.

V gene TRBV28 combines with J gene TRBJ2-7, with TRBD1 identical over 9 bases. This CDR3 spans 13 amino acids. Germline CDR1 is MDHEN and CDR2 is SYDVKM. V trimming: 6 bases; J trimming: 3 bases; junction bases outside the gene matches: 3. The CDR3 sequence: CASSQGQGYEQYF. The CDR3, as DNA: TGTGCCAGCAGCCAGGGACAGGGCTACGAGCAGTACTTC.